One sample yielded the 27 T cell receptor beta chains listed below, sequenced in a study of cytomegalovirus exposure and HLA in healthy donors. Amplification used 60 Vbeta primers and 13 Jbeta primers. Method: immunoSEQ multiplex PCR; TCRdb's copy keeps in-frame clones and lacks some. This table holds 130,000 or so clones, just under 80% found once. The sequenced material came from PBMCs. Receptors were obtained from a male donor in good health and CMV-seronegative.

V gene TRBV7-6 combines with J gene TRBJ1-4; D is ambiguous. The germline V gene has CDR1 SGHVS and CDR2 FNYEAQ. Between the trimmed V and J ends, which lost 0 bases and 14 bases, there was a span of 10 bases. This CDR3 spans 12 amino acids. The CDR3 DNA reads TGTGCCAGCAGCTTAGCGCGCGGCTCCCTGTTTTTT. Its translation: CASSLARGSLFF.

The genes are TRBV7-2 and TRBJ1-2, with D maybe TRBD1 (5 bases). The CDR3 totals 15 residues. Looked up from germline, CDR1 is SGHTA and CDR2 is FQGNSA. The V end was cut by 2 bases, the J end by 5 bases, with 15 bases between. The CDR3 here is CASSLSNRPRYGYTF. The DNA for the CDR3 is TGTGCCAGCAGCTTATCGAACAGGCCGAGGTATGGCTACACCTTC.

V gene TRBV12-2 combines with J gene TRBJ2-1; TRBD2 is the table's D call and was not checked against the DNA. TRBV12-2 has pseudogene status. CDR3 length equals 23 residues. CDR3 region: CASRLGGTSYETSGGSSYNEQFF. In DNA form, the CDR3 reads TGTGCAAGTCGCTTAGGGGGGACAAGCTATGAGACTAGCGGGGGGTCCTCCTACAATGAGCAGTTCTTC.

The chain combines TRBV9 with TRBJ2-1; D is possibly TRBD2 (7 bases). Trimming shortened V by 3 bases and J by 4 bases, and 17 bases separated the two germline ends. There are 16 residues in the CDR3. From germline, CDR1 is SGDLS and CDR2 YYNGEE. The CDR3, as DNA: TGTGCCAGCAGCGCAGGGATGGGGGGGCTTTACAATGAGCAGTTCTTC. Protein product: CASSAGMGGLYNEQFF.

The chain recombines TRBV7-3 with TRBJ1-1; 10 positions agree with TRBD1. The CDR3 loop spans 15 amino acids. Germline CDR1 is SGHTA and CDR2 is FQGTGA. V lost 5 bases, J lost 0 bases, and 3 bases stayed unmatched. This CDR3 is CASSPGQGLNTEAFF. In nucleotides, the CDR3 is TGTGCCAGCAGCCCGGGACAGGGGTTGAACACTGAAGCTTTCTTT.

J is TRBJ1-4 and V is TRBV18; D unresolved. Germline V gives CDR1 KGHSH, CDR2 LQKENI. Trimming left V 1 base short and J 2 bases short, with 11 bases between. The CDR3 consists of 16 residues. Written as DNA, the CDR3 is TGTGCCAGCTCACCACGTGGGGAGCTCACTAATGAAAAACTGTTTTTT. Amino acids: CASSPRGELTNEKLFF.

With respect to this clone: Other DNA variants within this sample encode the same CDR3. The chain links TRBV5-1 to TRBJ1-1; a weak D match, TRBD1 (5 bases). Per the germline V gene, CDR1 is SGHRS and CDR2 is YFSETQ. The germline V and J ends were trimmed by 3 bases and 5 bases, with 8 bases remaining between them. This CDR3 is built from 12 residues. The CDR3 sequence: CASSWGGTEAFF. The CDR3 region has the DNA TGCGCCAGCAGCTGGGGGGGAACTGAAGCTTTCTTT.

This chain connects TRBV5-4 to TRBJ2-1, with D tentatively TRBD2 (5 bases). Trimming left V 2 bases short and J 0 bases short, with 9 bases between. Looked up from germline, CDR1 is SGHNT and CDR2 is YYREEE (reference sequence). This CDR3 region has 15 residues. This CDR3 reads CASSLRGSSYNEQFF. The CDR3 DNA is TGTGCCAGCAGCTTACGGGGAAGCTCCTACAATGAGCAGTTCTTC.

This chain connects TRBV7-2 to TRBJ2-7, with TRBD2 identical over 12 bases. Per the germline V gene, CDR1 is SGHTA and CDR2 is FQGNSA. With V trimmed by 7 bases and J by 0 bases, 4 bases remained unmatched. The CDR3 runs 15 residues. The CDR3 DNA is TGTGCCAGCACCCGACTAGCGGGGGCCTCCTACGAGCAGTACTTC. Protein product: CASTRLAGASYEQYF.

The V gene is TRBV19, the J gene TRBJ1-1; D perhaps matches TRBD1 (5 bases). V was pared by 6 bases and J by 1 base, with 18 bases between. The CDR3 is made up of 16 amino acids. The germline V gene has CDR1 LNHDA and CDR2 SQIVND (reference sequence). The CDR3 region has the DNA TGTGCCAGTAGCACGCCCCCGGCAGGGTGGAACACTGAAGCTTTCTTT. Translation gives CASSTPPAGWNTEAFF.

The V gene is TRBV11-3, the J gene TRBJ1-1, with TRBD1 matching 7 bases. The CDR3 extends over 11 amino acids. Unmatched junction bases numbered 1, after V lost 3 bases and J lost 9 bases. The germline CDR1 and CDR2 sequences are SGHNT and YENEEA. CDR3 DNA: TGTGCCAGCAGCTTGACAGGGCAAGCTTTCTTT. Protein: CASSLTGQAFF.

The rearrangement links TRBV2 to TRBJ1-5; D might be TRBD1 (5 bases). Germline V gives CDR1 SNHLY, CDR2 FYNNEI. The CDR3 length is 15 residues. V lost 4 bases to trimming and J lost 4 bases, with 14 bases between them. The CDR3 nucleotides read TGTGCCAGCAGTGCCCGGCGGGACGGTAATCAGCCCCAGCATTTT. The encoded protein is CASSARRDGNQPQHF.

J is TRBJ2-7 and V is TRBV7-6; 10 bases map to TRBD1. V was clipped by 5 bases and J by 6 bases; unmatched bases: 7. This CDR3 has 14 amino acids. Germline V CDR1 and CDR2: SGHVS, FNYEAQ. Here the CDR3 DNA reads TGTGCCAGCAGCCCCCCGGGGACAGGGGCCGAGCAGTACTTC. It encodes CASSPPGTGAEQYF.

The gene calls are TRBV18 and TRBJ1-2; D is undetermined. Per germline, CDR1 KGHSH and CDR2 LQKENI. The CDR3 runs 17 residues. Trimming took off 0 bases at V and 4 bases at J, with 18 bases between the two ends. CDR3 sequence: CASSPPGGGNFPYGYTF. The CDR3 bases are TGTGCCAGCTCACCACCTGGAGGCGGAAACTTTCCCTATGGCTACACCTTC.

This clone came up once. J is TRBJ2-2 and V is TRBV7-9, with TRBD2 identical over 7 bases. The CDR3 contains 15 residues. The J segment lost 1 base and the V segment lost 6 bases, leaving 5 bases of the junction unmatched. Germline lookup yields CDR1 SEHNR and CDR2 FQNEAQ (reference sequence). In DNA form, the CDR3 reads TGTGCCAGCAGTCCGGGGGAGGGGAACACCGGGGAGCTGTTTTTT. This codes for CASSPGEGNTGELFF.

This clone was found a few times. V is TRBV4-3 and J is TRBJ1-2; D is ambiguous. The V gene's germline CDR1 is LGHNA and CDR2 YSLEER. Between the trimmed V and J ends, which lost 0 bases and 7 bases, there was a span of 15 bases. The CDR3 is 15 residues long. This CDR3 reads CASSQDPGMTSGYTF. CDR3 DNA: TGCGCCAGCAGCCAAGATCCGGGAATGACTAGTGGCTACACCTTC.

DNA for the CDR3: TGTGCCAGCAGTCCGCGGGGATCCGCAGATACGCAGTATTTT. Protein product: CASSPRGSADTQYF. The chain employs TRBV27 and TRBJ2-3; maybe TRBD2 (6 bases). Trimming took off 5 bases at V and 4 bases at J, with 13 bases between the two ends. This CDR3 is 14 amino acids long. Germline CDR1 is MNHEY and CDR2 is SMNVEV (reference sequence).

This clone was seen ten or more times. The genes are TRBV10-3 and TRBJ1-1, with 8 bases lining up with TRBD1. Trimming took 8 bases from V and 12 from J; bases not matched to a gene: 14. The CDR3 spans 13 residues. Germline loops: CDR1 ENHRY, CDR2 SYGVKD. The chain's CDR3 is CAIRSAGGYSSFF. CDR3 bases: TGTGCCATCCGATCGGCAGGGGGCTATAGTTCTTTCTTT.

As regards this clone: Compared with germline, one end of the junction differs, possibly owing to a read error. This chain joins TRBV7-7 and TRBJ2-3; D possibly corresponds to TRBD2 (5 bases). Germline loops: CDR1 SSHAT, CDR2 FNYEAQ (reference sequence). The CDR3 consists of 13 residues. In nucleotides, the CDR3 is TGTGCTAGCAGCTCGAGTCGGGGAGATACGCAGTATTTT. Translated: CASSSSRGDTQYF.

This sequence joins TRBV7-9 and TRBJ2-2; TRBD1 matches 7 bases. This CDR3 contains 13 residues. Trimming cost V 5 bases and J 6 bases; bases outside gene matches: 3. Per the germline V gene, CDR1 is SEHNR and CDR2 is FQNEAQ (reference sequence). The CDR3 bases are TGTGCCAGCAGCACGGGACAGCCCGGGGAGCTGTTTTTT. Encoded protein: CASSTGQPGELFF.

V and J are TRBV30 and TRBJ1-4, with a weak D call TRBD1 (5 bases). Germline CDR1 is GTSNPN and CDR2 is SVGIG (reference sequence). The CDR3 spans 14 residues. V lost 3 bases and J lost 7, with 15 bases in between. The CDR3 nucleotides read TGTGCCTGGAGGTCCAACGGGGGAGGTGAAAAACTGTTTTTT. Its protein product is CAWRSNGGGEKLFF.

DNA for the CDR3: TGTGCCAGCAGCAAAGGTACCCTAGCGGGGGACCACAATGAGCAGTTCTTC. It specifies CASSKGTLAGDHNEQFF. This chain joins TRBV21-1 and TRBJ2-1; the D call TRBD2 from the table was never checked on the DNA. TRBV21-1 is an annotated pseudogene. This CDR3 comprises 17 residues.

This clone was seen a single time. V is TRBV5-8 and J is TRBJ1-6; D is unresolved. V lost 9 bases to trimming and J lost 0 bases, with 13 bases between them. The germline gives CDR1 SGHTS, CDR2 YDEGEE. There are 15 residues in the CDR3. The CDR3 region is CATDQASSYNSPLHF. In nucleotides, the CDR3 is TGTGCCACCGACCAAGCTAGCTCCTATAATTCACCCCTCCACTTT.

V is TRBV6-1 and J is TRBJ2-1; 7 bases agree with TRBD2. The germline V gene has CDR1 MNHNS and CDR2 SASEGT. V shed 5 bases, J shed 1 base, and the junction held 8 bases outside the gene matches. The CDR3 has 16 residues. The CDR3 nucleotides are TGTGCCAGCAGTAAAGGACTAGTCGGTTCCTACAATGAGCAGTTCTTC. Residues: CASSKGLVGSYNEQFF.

The V and J genes are TRBV4-1 and TRBJ1-5, with D possibly TRBD1 on 5 matching bases. Trimming took off 0 bases at V and 7 bases at J, with 10 bases between the two ends. CDR3 size: 14 residues. Germline values: CDR1 MGHRA, CDR2 YSYEKL. The chain's CDR3 is CASSQEVGRQPQHF. The CDR3 DNA sequence: TGCGCCAGCAGCCAAGAGGTGGGGCGCCAGCCCCAGCATTTT.

This chain connects TRBV7-8 to TRBJ1-2; 8 positions match TRBD1. The CDR3 has 14 residues. Trimming took 3 bases from V and 7 from J; bases not matched to a gene: 7. Germline V lookup: CDR1 SGHVS, CDR2 FQNEAQ. CDR3 amino acids: CASSFGQGYGGYTF. CDR3 bases: TGTGCCAGCAGCTTTGGACAGGGATATGGTGGCTACACCTTC. The whole variable domain, filled in from reference TRBV7-8 and TRBJ1-2, reads GAGVSQSPRYKVAKRGQDVALRCDPISGHVSLFWYQQALGQGPEFLTYFQNEAQLDKSGLPSDRFFAERPEGSVSTLKIQRTQQEDSAVYLCASSFGQGYGGYTFGSGTRLTVV.

The chain combines TRBV19 with TRBJ1-6, with 9 positions matching TRBD1. There are 14 residues in the CDR3. J gave up 9 bases and V 5 bases, and 5 bases lay outside the gene matches. The germline V gene has CDR1 LNHDA and CDR2 SQIVND (reference sequence). In nucleotides, the CDR3 is TGTGCCAGTAGTCCCGGGACAGGGTTTTCACCCCTCCACTTT. Translating it yields CASSPGTGFSPLHF. The complete variable domain, with remaining parts taken from reference TRBV19 and TRBJ1-6, reads DGGITQSPKYLFRKEGQNVTLSCEQNLNHDAMYWYRQDPGQGLRLIYYSQIVNDFQKGDIAEGYSVSREKKESFPLTVTSAQKNPTAFYLCASSPGTGFSPLHFGNGTRLTVT.